The T cell receptor beta chain under discussion was sequenced for a study of shared clonotypes between healthy human individuals. The protocol was immunoSEQ multiplex PCR, while the TCRdb copy is restricted to in-frame clones and leaves out a portion. Altogether roughly 500,000 clones are present, 90% to 96% being singletons, with the ten largest covering 0.064%. Points from the study as a whole: It was the non-shared clonotypes that had lower generation probabilities than clonotypes shared by all four donors. Shared clonotypes: 4.5% to 5% naive CD4, around 3.5% naive CD8, about 2.4% memory CD4, 0.4% to 0.5% memory CD8. The study generally estimated greater richness for naive than memory subsets.

Turning to this clone: Its antigen is not identified.

Sequencing was performed on naive CD4+ T cells sorted from blood. Subset defined: CD45RA+ positively selected. The receptor's source is a woman in her thirties in good health.

The CDR3 reads CASSLHRDGGELFF. As DNA, the CDR3 is TGTGCCAGCAGCTTACACAGGGATGGCGGGGAGCTGTTTTTT. The chain employs TRBV7-9 and TRBJ2-2; tentative D call: TRBD1 (6 bases). Germline assignment: CDR1 SEHNR and CDR2 FQNEAQ (reference sequence). V was shortened by 2 bases and J by 7 bases, with 11 bases between the two germline ends. CDR3 length: 14 residues.